This T cell receptor (beta chain) derives from a study of blood T cell repertoires in COVID-19. Across the study: Samples taken during acute and convalescent COVID-19 were collected in the United States, Italy and Spain. In each case, the material was cDNA or gDNA derived from T cells, B-cell-depleted T cells, or PBMCs.

In the authors' methods: Estimated nucleated cell counts came from reference gene primer amplification. Sequenced by immunoSEQ multiplex PCR; TCRdb stores in-frame clones only, minus some. V and J calls and clone size are those listed in that table; D and trimming were worked out from the DNA. The sample yields around 9,700 clones, 70% to 90% seen once. The germline V gene encodes CDR1 SGHRS and CDR2 YFSETQ. Trimming cost V 0 bases and J 8 bases, with 11 bases left between them. This CDR3 has 14 amino acids. The receptor was isolated from a man aged 30-40 years with active or convalescent COVID-19. This chain links TRBV5-1 with TRBJ1-4, with no clear D. Sample: peripheral blood. The CDR3 sequence: CASSLEGSEEKLFF. In nucleotides, the CDR3 is TGCGCCAGCAGCTTGGAAGGGAGTGAGGAAAAACTGTTTTTT.